The 17 T cell receptor beta chains below come from one sample, sequenced in a study of blood T cells in healthy people across ages (dated by TCRdb to between 2015 and 2016). Library method: 5' RACE. Sequencing was carried out with an Illumina HiSeq 2500. A second PCR of 7 to 11 cycles was run with a J-beta primer mix and a sample-barcoded 5' primer. TCRdb passed the public sequencing reads through fastp at Q25 and MiXCR, retaining productive beta sequences. A single entry per CDR3 protein holds the most common genes and DNA from its merged rows. The sample includes 450,000 to 700,000 distinct CDR3 sequences, with 25% to 30% observed a single time. The biggest ten clones account for around 18% of the sample. Sample: blood. Every receptor here comes from a woman in her 70s in good health.

This chain joins TRBV20-1 and TRBJ1-2; TRBD1 might be the D (5 bases). Germline V CDR1 and CDR2: DFQATT, SNEGSKA (reference sequence). V gave up 2 bases and J gave up 0 bases, with 13 bases separating them. The CDR3 loop spans 15 amino acids. CDR3: CSARKGAGANYGYTF. CDR3 sequence (DNA): TGCAGTGCTAGAAAAGGGGCCGGCGCTAACTATGGCTACACCTTC.

The rearrangement joins TRBV5-5 to TRBJ1-1, with 7 positions matching TRBD1. Germline-derived CDR1 and CDR2 are SGHKS and YYEKEE (reference sequence). The CDR3 length is 15 residues. V was clipped by 4 bases and J by 0 bases; unmatched bases: 6. CDR3 protein: CASSGTDRVNTEAFF. The CDR3 bases are TGTGCCAGCAGCGGAACCGACAGGGTGAACACTGAAGCTTTCTTT.

V and J are TRBV12-3 or TRBV12-4 and TRBJ1-4, with D unresolved. Trimming left V 1 base short and J 8 bases short, with 8 bases between. The CDR3 is made up of 13 amino acids. The CDR3 reads CASSLVGSEKLFF. CDR3 DNA: TGTGCCAGCAGTTTAGTTGGCTCAGAAAAACTGTTTTTT.

This clonotype was detected only a few times. The gene calls are TRBV4-3 and TRBJ1-1; 7 bases fit TRBD1. Germline V gene data show CDR1 as LGHNA and CDR2 as YSLEER. The V segment lost 0 bases and the J segment 6 bases; nucleotides outside the gene matches: 7. The CDR3 runs to 15 residues. CDR3 region: CASSQEGGGFAEAFF. DNA for the CDR3: TGCGCCAGCAGCCAAGAGGGAGGGGGCTTCGCTGAAGCTTTCTTT.

The chain couples TRBV24-1 to TRBJ2-3, with D uncertain. V shed 9 bases and J shed 0 bases, with 15 bases lying between them. The CDR3 is 15 amino acids. Per germline, CDR1 KGHDR and CDR2 SFDVKD. CDR3 amino acids: CATDEGFRSTDTQYF. DNA for the CDR3: TGTGCCACCGATGAAGGTTTTAGAAGCACAGATACGCAGTATTTT.

This clonotype was detected many times. The chain combines TRBV11-1 with TRBJ2-1; tentative D call: TRBD2 (5 bases). CDR1 SGHAT and CDR2 FQDESV come from the germline V gene (reference sequence). With 5 bases removed from V and 2 bases from J, the gap between germline ends came to 13 bases. This CDR3 spans 15 amino acids. The CDR3 loop is CASSERDPTYNEQFF. CDR3 DNA sequence: TGTGCCAGCAGCGAGAGGGATCCCACCTACAATGAGCAGTTCTTC.

The rearrangement links TRBV28 to TRBJ2-2; D is unresolved. With 3 bases removed from V and 4 bases from J, the gap between germline ends came to 6 bases. The CDR3 covers 13 residues. Germline V lookup: CDR1 MDHEN, CDR2 SYDVKM. The CDR3 loop reads CASSLMPTGELFF. The CDR3, as DNA: TGTGCCAGCAGTTTGATGCCCACCGGGGAGCTGTTTTTT.

The chain combines TRBV18 with TRBJ1-4; perhaps TRBD1 as D (5 bases). Germline-derived CDR1 and CDR2 are KGHSH and LQKENI. CDR3 length: 13 residues. V was trimmed by 6 bases and J by 4 bases, leaving 9 bases between them. CDR3 residues: CASSGRDNEKLFF. The CDR3 nucleotides are TGTGCCAGCTCGGGCAGGGATAATGAAAAACTGTTTTTT. The full variable domain, with the rest looked up from reference TRBV18 and TRBJ1-4, is NAGVMQNPRHLVRRRGQEARLRCSPMKGHSHVYWYRQLPEEGLKFMVYLQKENIIDESGMPKERFSAEFPKEGPSILRIQQVVRGDSAAYFCASSGRDNEKLFFGSGTQLSVL.

This clonotype was detected a few times. V gene TRBV6-2 or TRBV6-3 combines with J gene TRBJ1-5; no definite D call. V gave up 3 bases and J gave up 4 bases, with 10 bases separating them. The CDR3 extends over 14 amino acids. Germline assignment: CDR1 MNHEY and CDR2 SVGEGT. The CDR3 DNA reads as TGTGCCAGCAGTTATGTGTCCGGGAATCAGCCCCAGCATTTT. This translates into CASSYVSGNQPQHF.

V usage is TRBV20-1 and J usage is TRBJ2-5; D gene uncertain. This CDR3 has 13 residues. The V gene lost 2 bases and the J gene lost 3 bases, with 10 bases spanning the gap. The germline V gene has CDR1 DFQATT and CDR2 SNEGSKA (reference sequence). CDR3 amino acids: CSARNGLKETQYF. The CDR3 DNA follows: TGCAGTGCTAGAAACGGCCTTAAAGAGACCCAGTACTTC.

This clonotype was picked up a small number of times. The V and J genes are TRBV2 and TRBJ2-7; a weak D match, TRBD1 (5 bases). V lost 10 bases, J lost 3 bases, and 13 bases lay in between. The CDR3 contains 12 residues. Germline V gives CDR1 SNHLY, CDR2 FYNNEI. This CDR3 reads CATQGELYEQYF. The DNA for the CDR3 is TGTGCCACTCAAGGGGAACTCTACGAGCAGTACTTC.

This clonotype has just a few counts. This chain uses TRBV6-2 or TRBV6-3 with TRBJ1-1; TRBD1 matches at 7 bases. This CDR3 spans 14 amino acids. Losses at the gene ends were 4 bases for V and 3 bases for J; bases not matched to a gene: 5. Germline CDR1 MNHEY, CDR2 SVGEGT. As DNA, the CDR3 is TGTGCCAGCAGTTTTGGACAGGAGCACACTGAAGCTTTCTTT. It specifies CASSFGQEHTEAFF.

The CDR3 region has the DNA TGTGCCAGCAGCCAAGATCTAGCCCGTGGGACCCAGTACTTC. This translates into CASSQDLARGTQYF. The rearrangement uses TRBV4-2 and TRBJ2-5, with a possible D match to TRBD2 (5 bases). This CDR3 is 14 amino acids long. CDR1 is LGHNA and CDR2 is YNFKEQ in the germline V gene. Trimming took off 0 bases at V and 7 bases at J, with 12 bases between the two ends.

This chain uses TRBV5-1 with TRBJ2-7; 11 bases are shared with TRBD1. This CDR3 comprises 15 residues. Germline V gives CDR1 SGHRS, CDR2 YFSETQ. Trimming removed 0 bases from V and 6 bases from J; junction bases left unmatched: 5. CDR3 residues: CASSLAGTGGSEQYF. CDR3 nucleotides: TGCGCCAGCAGCTTGGCCGGGACAGGGGGTTCCGAGCAGTACTTC.

V and J are TRBV18 and TRBJ2-4; D not resolved. The CDR3 sequence is 15 residues long. CDR1 is KGHSH, CDR2 LQKENI, per germline. The germline V and J ends were trimmed by 5 bases and 0 bases, with 11 bases remaining between them. Written as DNA, the CDR3 is TGTGCCAGCTCATCATCGGGCATAGCCAAAAACATTCAGTACTTC. Amino acid sequence: CASSSSGIAKNIQYF.

This clonotype was detected a few times. The chain uses TRBV7-2 and TRBJ2-1; 9 positions match TRBD2. Germline CDR1 SGHTA, CDR2 FQGNSA. This CDR3 is built from 15 residues. V dropped 6 bases and J dropped 8; count of bases not matched to a gene: 11. Here the CDR3 reads CASSSQAGGLDEQFF. The CDR3 region has the DNA TGTGCCAGCAGTTCCCAAGCGGGGGGTTTAGATGAGCAGTTCTTC.

The V and J genes are TRBV20-1 and TRBJ2-5, with 11 nucleotides matching TRBD2. Germline V gene lookup returns CDR1 DFQATT and CDR2 SNEGSKA (reference sequence). The CDR3 loop spans 17 amino acids. V lost 2 bases to trimming and J lost 0 bases; unmatched junction nucleotides: 8. In DNA, the CDR3 is TGCAGTGCTAGACCACTAGCGGGGGTCAAGTACCAAGAGACCCAGTACTTC. Protein product: CSARPLAGVKYQETQYF.